This is a list of T cell receptor beta chains from one sample in a study of T-cell memory formation after mild COVID-19. TCRdb re-derived calls from the 5' RACE reads in MiXCR, one entry per CDR3 protein. The top ten hold around 2% of the sample, which has just under 150,000 distinct CDR3 sequences, under 7% seen once. Sequenced material: PBMCs or a T cell subset sorted from them (not recorded which). The receptors were gathered from an adult woman who had mild COVID-19 (a few samples of this study predate the infection). Cell type and time point are not known. Both conserved end residues are part of each CDR3. The D gene is left open where the match is weak. Only part of the rows carry a size: once, few, many, or a class if the clone is expanded.

J: TRBJ2-3
length: 15
size: -
V: TRBV15
D: TRBD2
CDR3: CATSSLAASTDTQYF
DNA: TGTGCCACCAGCAGTCTAGCGGCTAGCACAGATACGCAGTATTTT

J: TRBJ2-1
length: 16
size: -
V: TRBV29-1
D: TRBD1
CDR3: CSVSVRGHVSYNEQFF
DNA: TGCAGCGTTTCAGTGAGGGGGCACGTTAGCTACAATGAGCAGTTCTTC

J: TRBJ2-7
length: 16
size: -
V: TRBV18
D: TRBD1
CDR3: CASSPIWTGVPYEQYF
DNA: TGTGCCAGCTCACCCATCTGGACAGGGGTCCCCTACGAGCAGTACTTC

J: TRBJ2-7
length: 14
size: -
V: TRBV10-3
D: TRBD2
CDR3: CASSTSGGAWEQYF
DNA: TGTGCCAGCAGTACTAGCGGGGGGGCTTGGGAGCAGTACTTC

J: TRBJ1-1
length: 15
size: -
V: TRBV4-2
D: TRBD1
CDR3: CASSRTGQLNTEAFF
DNA: TGTGCCAGCAGCCGAACGGGACAGTTGAACACTGAAGCTTTCTTT

J: TRBJ2-3
length: 15
size: many
V: TRBV12-3/TRBV12-4
D: TRBD1
CDR3: CASRLRDRGSDTQYF
DNA: TGTGCCAGCAGGCTCCGGGACAGGGGAAGTGATACGCAGTATTTT

J: TRBJ2-3
length: 13
size: -
V: TRBV25-1
D: TRBD1
CDR3: CASSEFGRDRQYF
DNA: TGTGCCAGCAGTGAATTTGGTCGGGACAGGCAGTATTTT

J: TRBJ2-1
length: 14
size: few
V: TRBV24-1
D: -
CDR3: CATRESGQGNEQFF
DNA: TGTGCCACCCGAGAGTCGGGTCAGGGCAATGAGCAGTTCTTC

J: TRBJ1-2
length: 13
size: few
V: TRBV5-1
D: -
CDR3: CASSSWGDYGYTF
DNA: TGCGCCAGCAGCTCTTGGGGGGACTATGGCTACACCTTC

J: TRBJ2-3
length: 10
size: many
V: TRBV20-1
D: -
CDR3: CSAPRDTQYF
DNA: TGCAGTGCTCCTAGGGATACGCAGTATTTT

J: TRBJ1-2
length: 15
size: few
V: TRBV29-1
D: TRBD1
CDR3: CSVVPGQGIPYGYTF
DNA: TGCAGCGTCGTTCCCGGACAGGGAATACCCTATGGCTACACCTTC

J: TRBJ2-7
length: 13
size: -
V: TRBV18
D: TRBD1
CDR3: CASSETGAYEQYF
DNA: TGTGCCAGCTCCGAAACAGGGGCCTACGAGCAGTACTTC

J: TRBJ2-2
length: 15
size: few
V: TRBV7-9
D: -
CDR3: CASSLGGALTGELFF
DNA: TGTGCCAGCAGCTTAGGGGGGGCCCTCACCGGGGAGCTGTTTTTT

J: TRBJ2-3
length: 17
size: many
V: TRBV20-1
D: TRBD2
CDR3: CSARASGRAGGTDTQYF
DNA: TGCAGTGCTAGAGCTAGCGGGAGGGCCGGGGGCACAGATACGCAGTATTTT

J: TRBJ1-1
length: 16
size: few
V: TRBV3-1
D: -
CDR3: CASSQESIRGNTEAFF
DNA: TGTGCCAGCAGCCAGGAGTCTATCCGGGGGAACACTGAAGCTTTCTTT

J: TRBJ1-1
length: 13
size: -
V: TRBV29-1
D: -
CDR3: CSVEKKMNTEAFF
DNA: TGCAGCGTTGAAAAGAAAATGAACACTGAAGCTTTCTTT

J: TRBJ2-5
length: 15
size: few
V: TRBV9
D: TRBD2
CDR3: CASSVEASGQETQYF
DNA: TGTGCCAGCAGCGTAGAGGCTAGCGGCCAAGAGACCCAGTACTTC

J: TRBJ2-5
length: 15
size: few
V: TRBV20-1
D: -
CDR3: CSAPGLTGPRETQYF
DNA: TGCAGTGCTCCCGGTCTGACAGGCCCCAGGGAGACCCAGTACTTC

J: TRBJ2-4
length: 13
size: -
V: TRBV12-3/TRBV12-4
D: TRBD1
CDR3: CASSSTGANIQYF
DNA: TGTGCCAGCAGCTCGACAGGGGCAAACATTCAGTACTTC

J: TRBJ2-3
length: 13
size: many
V: TRBV11-2
D: -
CDR3: CASSFTGVNTQYF
DNA: TGTGCCAGCAGCTTTACCGGGGTCAATACGCAGTATTTT

J: TRBJ2-1
length: 13
size: few
V: TRBV19
D: -
CDR3: CASSSLGSGEQFF
DNA: TGTGCCAGTAGTAGCCTCGGGTCGGGGGAGCAGTTCTTC

J: TRBJ2-4
length: 13
size: -
V: TRBV5-6
D: -
CDR3: CASSLGGLDIQYF
DNA: TGTGCCAGCAGCTTGGGAGGGTTGGACATTCAGTACTTC

J: TRBJ2-7
length: 13
size: -
V: TRBV6-9
D: -
CDR3: CARPGGGTYEQYF
DNA: TGTGCCCGCCCCGGCGGCGGAACCTACGAGCAGTACTTC

J: TRBJ2-3
length: 15
size: -
V: TRBV4-2
D: -
CDR3: CASSPSFELTDTQYF
DNA: TGTGCCAGCAGCCCTAGCTTCGAACTCACAGATACGCAGTATTTT

J: TRBJ1-1
length: 18
size: -
V: TRBV5-6
D: TRBD1
CDR3: CASSLVAGGVWMNTEAFF
DNA: TGTGCCAGCAGCTTGGTTGCAGGGGGCGTATGGATGAACACTGAAGCTTTCTTT

J: TRBJ2-2
length: 14
size: many
V: TRBV12-3/TRBV12-4
D: -
CDR3: CASTPRRGSRELFF
DNA: TGTGCCAGCACCCCCAGGAGGGGGAGTAGGGAGCTGTTTTTT

J: TRBJ2-3
length: 13
size: few
V: TRBV4-2
D: -
CDR3: CASSQEIKDTQYF
DNA: TGTGCCAGCAGCCAAGAAATTAAGGATACGCAGTATTTT

J: TRBJ2-6
length: 14
size: many
V: TRBV4-3
D: -
CDR3: CASSQGVGANVLTF
DNA: TGCGCCAGCAGCCAAGGGGTGGGGGCCAACGTCCTGACTTTC

J: TRBJ2-1
length: 16
size: few
V: TRBV15
D: -
CDR3: CATSRDAARVGNEQFF
DNA: TGTGCCACCAGCAGAGATGCGGCTAGGGTGGGCAATGAGCAGTTCTTC

J: TRBJ2-1
length: 15
size: many
V: TRBV5-1
D: TRBD1
CDR3: CASSPGGQGAGEQFF
DNA: TGCGCCAGCAGCCCGGGTGGACAGGGGGCCGGTGAGCAGTTCTTC

J: TRBJ2-1
length: 15
size: many
V: TRBV29-1
D: -
CDR3: CSVLRWGVAYNEQFF
DNA: TGCAGCGTTCTGAGGTGGGGGGTAGCCTACAATGAGCAGTTCTTC

J: TRBJ1-1
length: 14
size: few
V: TRBV30
D: -
CDR3: CAWRSGVMGTEAFF
DNA: TGTGCCTGGAGGTCAGGGGTGATGGGCACTGAAGCTTTCTTT

J: TRBJ1-3
length: 13
size: many
V: TRBV12-3/TRBV12-4
D: -
CDR3: CASSWHAGNTIYF
DNA: TGTGCCAGCAGCTGGCATGCCGGGAACACCATATATTTT

J: TRBJ1-2
length: 14
size: -
V: TRBV20-1
D: -
CDR3: CSATIGTGVGGYTF
DNA: TGCAGTGCCACCATTGGAACAGGCGTAGGTGGCTACACCTTC

J: TRBJ1-1
length: 13
size: many
V: TRBV7-2
D: -
CDR3: CASSVGENTEAFF
DNA: TGTGCCAGCAGCGTTGGAGAGAACACTGAAGCTTTCTTT

J: TRBJ2-3
length: 16
size: many
V: TRBV9
D: -
CDR3: CASSVDAVQPEHTQYF
DNA: TGTGCCAGCAGCGTAGACGCAGTCCAACCGGAGCATACGCAGTATTTT

J: TRBJ2-3
length: 17
size: many
V: TRBV4-1
D: -
CDR3: CASSPNGAIPGTDTQYF
DNA: TGCGCCAGCAGCCCAAATGGGGCCATTCCTGGCACAGATACGCAGTATTTT

J: TRBJ1-2
length: 12
size: -
V: TRBV7-9
D: -
CDR3: CASSEGDYGYTF
DNA: TGTGCCAGCAGCGAGGGGGATTATGGCTACACCTTC

J: TRBJ2-7
length: 14
size: -
V: TRBV27
D: -
CDR3: CASSYKGGSYEQYF
DNA: TGTGCCAGCAGCTATAAGGGGGGATCCTACGAGCAGTACTTC

J: TRBJ2-1
length: 13
size: few
V: TRBV6-2/TRBV6-3
D: -
CDR3: CAGATLWIGEQFF
DNA: TGTGCCGGAGCCACCCTATGGATCGGTGAGCAGTTCTTC

J: TRBJ2-1
length: 14
size: many
V: TRBV29-1
D: TRBD2
CDR3: CSAARAGGPEEQFF
DNA: TGCAGCGCCGCAAGAGCGGGAGGGCCGGAGGAGCAGTTCTTC

J: TRBJ2-1
length: 16
size: many
V: TRBV10-3
D: TRBD2
CDR3: CAIMSGRFSSYNEQFF
DNA: TGTGCCATCATGAGCGGGAGATTTAGCTCCTACAATGAGCAGTTCTTC

J: TRBJ2-6
length: 17
size: -
V: TRBV18
D: -
CDR3: CASSPLGKSSGANVLTF
DNA: TGTGCCAGCTCACCACTAGGAAAAAGCTCTGGGGCCAACGTCCTGACTTTC

J: TRBJ1-5
length: 12
size: many
V: TRBV30
D: TRBD1
CDR3: CAWRQGDQPQHF
DNA: TGTGCCTGGAGGCAGGGGGATCAGCCCCAGCATTTT

J: TRBJ2-3
length: 15
size: -
V: TRBV20-1
D: -
CDR3: CSARAGGRGTDTQYF
DNA: TGCAGTGCTAGGGCAGGAGGCAGGGGCACAGATACGCAGTATTTT

J: TRBJ1-2
length: 15
size: many
V: TRBV25-1
D: -
CDR3: CASSGGPNADYGYTF
DNA: TGTGCCAGCAGTGGGGGCCCCAACGCGGACTATGGCTACACCTTC

J: TRBJ2-3
length: 15
size: -
V: TRBV11-2
D: TRBD2
CDR3: CASSFTGTSVDTQYF
DNA: TGTGCCAGCAGCTTTACCGGGACTAGCGTCGATACGCAGTATTTT

J: TRBJ2-6
length: 15
size: many
V: TRBV20-1
D: -
CDR3: CSAFQGGSGANVLTF
DNA: TGCAGTGCTTTTCAGGGGGGCTCTGGGGCCAACGTCCTGACTTTC

J: TRBJ1-5
length: 15
size: many
V: TRBV5-1
D: -
CDR3: CASSLGLGDNQPQHF
DNA: TGCGCCAGCAGCTTGGGATTGGGGGACAATCAGCCCCAGCATTTT

J: TRBJ2-7
length: 15
size: many
V: TRBV5-1
D: -
CDR3: CASSLDISGSYEQYF
DNA: TGCGCCAGCAGCTTGGATATTAGCGGTTCCTACGAGCAGTACTTC

J: TRBJ1-1
length: 17
size: few
V: TRBV19
D: TRBD1
CDR3: CASSIGTGILTHTEAFF
DNA: TGTGCCAGTAGTATAGGGACAGGGATTTTGACACACACTGAAGCTTTCTTT

J: TRBJ1-5
length: 14
size: few
V: TRBV12-3/TRBV12-4
D: TRBD1
CDR3: CASSPRQGAQPQHF
DNA: TGTGCCAGCAGTCCCCGACAGGGAGCTCAGCCCCAGCATTTT

J: TRBJ2-7
length: 14
size: many
V: TRBV29-1
D: -
CDR3: CSVKETGTNYEQYF
DNA: TGCAGCGTTAAAGAAACAGGGACTAACTACGAGCAGTACTTC

J: TRBJ2-6
length: 17
size: -
V: TRBV30
D: TRBD2
CDR3: CAWRPGLALSGANVLTF
DNA: TGTGCCTGGCGGCCGGGACTAGCCTTATCTGGGGCCAACGTCCTGACTTTC

J: TRBJ2-3
length: 18
size: -
V: TRBV15
D: -
CDR3: CATSRDFLPSGTTDTQYF
DNA: TGTGCCACCAGCAGAGATTTTCTCCCCTCGGGCACAACAGATACGCAGTATTTT

J: TRBJ1-3
length: 14
size: many
V: TRBV6-5
D: -
CDR3: CASMLGSSGNTIYF
DNA: TGTGCCAGCATGCTCGGCTCCTCTGGAAACACCATATATTTT